Listed here are 16 T cell receptor beta chains from one sample, sequenced in a study of cytomegalovirus exposure and HLA in healthy donors. Primers included in the PCR were 60 Vbeta and 13 Jbeta primers. The table came from immunoSEQ multiplex PCR; TCRdb's copy has only in-frame clones and leaves some out. The sample lists about 100,000 clones, roughly 71% occurring once. Material for sequencing was PBMCs. The receptors here all came from a man between 45 and 60 years old in good health and CMV-seronegative.

J is TRBJ1-3 and V is TRBV7-9; tentatively, D is TRBD1 (6 bases). The CDR3 consists of 15 residues. V lost 1 base and J lost 3, with 10 bases in between. CDR1 is SEHNR and CDR2 is FQNEAQ in the germline V gene (reference sequence). The CDR3 DNA reads TGTGCCAGCAGCTTAGAACTGACAGGTGGAAACACCATATATTTT. Its protein product is CASSLELTGGNTIYF.

About this clone: This specimen includes other DNA sequences encoding the same CDR3. The chain links TRBV29-1 to TRBJ2-7, with 11 nucleotides matching TRBD1. With V trimmed by 7 bases and J by 6 bases, 8 bases remained unmatched. CDR1 and CDR2 (germline): SQVTM, ANQGSEA. The CDR3 is 13 residues long. CDR3 coding DNA: TGCAGCGCGGGAACCGGGACAGGGGGCGAGCAGTACTTC. Translation: CSAGTGTGGEQYF.

The chain joins TRBV2 to TRBJ2-2, with TRBD2 matching 8 bases. V lost 2 bases and J lost 4; bases outside the gene matches: 3. From germline, CDR1 is SNHLY and CDR2 FYNNEI. This CDR3 contains 15 residues. The DNA for the CDR3 is TGTGCCAGCAGTGAAAATAGCGGGACCACCGGGGAGCTGTTTTTT. This encodes CASSENSGTTGELFF.

This chain links TRBV9 with TRBJ2-3; the match to TRBD2 covers 11 bases. The junction had 6 bases not matched to a gene; V was cut back by 4 bases and J by 5 bases. CDR3 length: 15 residues. Germline CDR1 is SGDLS and CDR2 is YYNGEE. CDR3 residues: CASSLTSGIEDTQYF. CDR3 in DNA: TGTGCCAGCAGCTTGACTAGCGGGATCGAAGATACGCAGTATTTT.

The rearrangement uses TRBV18 and TRBJ2-5; the D gene is possibly TRBD1 (5 bases). V was shortened by 3 bases and J by 5 bases, with 16 bases between the two germline ends. CDR1 and CDR2 from the germline V gene are KGHSH and LQKENI. This CDR3 is 15 amino acids long. The CDR3 reads CASSPRSGQGETQYF. The CDR3 DNA is TGTGCCAGCTCACCCCGGAGTGGGCAGGGCGAGACCCAGTACTTC.

The chain has TRBV5-1 and TRBJ2-7; 9 bases line up with TRBD1. The J segment lost 5 bases and the V segment lost 6 bases, leaving 6 bases of the junction unmatched. The CDR3 sequence is 13 residues long. Germline CDR1 reads SGHRS; CDR2 reads YFSETQ. The DNA for the CDR3 is TGCGCCAGCAACTCGGGACAGGGCAACGAGCAGTACTTC. Translating gives CASNSGQGNEQYF.

This clone was counted between two and nine times. At one end the junction does not follow the germline gene, possibly because of a read error. The chain couples TRBV7-9 to TRBJ2-7, with 11 positions matching TRBD2. Germline values: CDR1 SEHNR, CDR2 FQNEAQ (reference sequence). The CDR3 loop spans 17 amino acids. CDR3 residues: CSSSLVTSGGISYEQYF. The DNA for the CDR3 is TGTTCCAGCAGCTTAGTTACTAGCGGGGGTATTTCCTACGAGCAGTACTTC.

This sequence joins TRBV15 and TRBJ1-1; D might be TRBD1 (5 bases). The CDR3 extends over 13 amino acids. The V gene's germline CDR1 is LNHNV and CDR2 YYDKDF (reference sequence). Trimming cost V 0 bases and J 9 bases, with 11 bases left between them. CDR3 nucleotides: TGTGCCACCAGCAGAGATCCAGGGATGCAAGCTTTCTTT. Its protein is CATSRDPGMQAFF.

This clone has only one observation. The chain carries TRBV19 and TRBJ2-5; 7 bases map to TRBD1. The junction had 9 bases not matched to a gene; V was cut back by 4 bases and J by 4 bases. Germline loops: CDR1 LNHDA, CDR2 SQIVND (reference sequence). The CDR3 extends over 15 amino acids. DNA for the CDR3: TGTGCCAGTAGTACCCAGGGGGTGGCGGGAGAGACCCAGTACTTC. Translating gives CASSTQGVAGETQYF.

The rearrangement joins TRBV19 to TRBJ2-4, with a weak D call TRBD2 (5 bases). There are 13 residues in the CDR3. Germline V gene sequence: CDR1 LNHDA, CDR2 SQIVND (reference sequence). V lost 4 bases, J lost 5 bases, and 9 bases lay in between. The CDR3 loop is CASSRVGENIQYF. The DNA of the CDR3 is TGTGCCAGTAGTAGAGTCGGGGAAAACATTCAGTACTTC.

The chain combines TRBV6-5 with TRBJ1-2; maybe TRBD1 (5 bases). The CDR3 contains 12 residues. Germline V gene sequence: CDR1 MNHEY, CDR2 SVGAGI. With 6 bases removed from V and 3 bases from J, the gap between germline ends came to 8 bases. CDR3 coding DNA: TGTGCCAGCAGGGACAATTACTATGGCTACACCTTC. It encodes CASRDNYYGYTF.

The CDR3 DNA follows: TGTGCCAGCAGTTACTCGGCGGGAGGCACAGATACGCAGTATTTT. Protein sequence: CASSYSAGGTDTQYF. The chain couples TRBV6-5 to TRBJ2-3; TRBD2 agrees at 7 bases. This CDR3 is built from 15 residues. Germline CDR1 and CDR2: MNHEY and SVGAGI. The J segment lost 1 base and the V segment lost 0 bases, leaving 1 base of the junction unmatched.

The rearrangement links TRBV23-1 to TRBJ1-5; D gene ambiguous. TRBV23-1 is treated as an ORF (open reading frame) with a function not yet certain. This CDR3 comprises 12 residues. V was cut by 3 bases and J by 5 bases, with 5 bases left in between. CDR3 sequence (DNA): TGCGCCAGCAGTCACCTTTATCAGCCCCAGCATTTT. Translation gives CASSHLYQPQHF.

This clone was counted a few times. V is TRBV30 and J is TRBJ2-4; possibly TRBD1 for D (5 bases). Germline assignment: CDR1 GTSNPN and CDR2 SVGIG (reference sequence). The germline V and J ends were trimmed by 3 bases and 5 bases, with 14 bases remaining between them. This CDR3 spans 14 amino acids. The DNA of the CDR3 is TGTGCCTGGAGGGGGCCCAGTTACCAAAACATTCAGTACTTC. Its protein is CAWRGPSYQNIQYF.

V gene TRBV25-1 combines with J gene TRBJ2-3; 7 bases match TRBD1. Germline CDR1 reads MGHDK; CDR2 reads SYGVNS. The CDR3 consists of 17 residues. The V gene end was trimmed by 3 bases and the J gene end by 0 bases; junction bases not matched to a gene: 9. CDR3 amino acids: CASSDRRTGPSTDTQYF. The CDR3 DNA reads as TGTGCCAGCAGTGATCGGAGGACAGGCCCTAGCACAGATACGCAGTATTTT.

Of note for this clone: At the DNA level, this CDR3 is encoded by other sequences in the same sample as well. This chain joins TRBV18 and TRBJ2-7, with D possibly TRBD1 on 6 matching bases. The CDR3 length is 15 residues. Germline V lookup: CDR1 KGHSH, CDR2 LQKENI. With 3 bases removed from V and 3 bases from J, the gap between germline ends came to 15 bases. The CDR3 nucleotides are TGTGCCAGCTCACCGGGACAAGGGGGAAGCTACGAGCAGTACTTC. Its protein product is CASSPGQGGSYEQYF. Based on the CDR3 plus reference TRBV18 and TRBJ2-7, the full variable domain is NAGVMQNPRHLVRRRGQEARLRCSPMKGHSHVYWYRQLPEEGLKFMVYLQKENIIDESGMPKERFSAEFPKEGPSILRIQQVVRGDSAAYFCASSPGQGGSYEQYFGPGTRLTVT.